These 8 T cell receptor beta chains originate from one sample sequenced in a study of blood T cell repertoires in COVID-19. Profiled with immunoSEQ multiplex PCR; TCRdb holds only in-frame clones, not every one. Of 15,000 to 20,000 clones listed, around 88% are singletons. Sequenced: PBMCs or T cells enriched from blood (not recorded which). The receptors shown here come from a woman aged 25 to 39 who had recovered from COVID-19.

The chain has TRBV5-4 and TRBJ1-3; D is perhaps TRBD1 (5 bases). CDR1 and CDR2 from the germline V gene are SGHNT and YYREEE (reference sequence). The germline V and J ends were trimmed by 0 bases and 1 base, with 5 bases remaining between them. This CDR3 comprises 14 residues. The CDR3 DNA follows: TGTGCCAGCAGCTTGGGACAGTCTGGAAACACCATATATTTT. Protein sequence: CASSLGQSGNTIYF.

The CDR3 DNA reads TGTGCCAGCAGCACCCACACCTTGGGACAGGGGATCGGGGCCAACGTCCTGACTTTC. Translated, it gives CASSTHTLGQGIGANVLTF. The gene calls are TRBV9 and TRBJ2-6; 10 bases are a match to TRBD1. The ends lost 4 bases at V and 4 bases at J; junction bases unmatched: 14. The CDR3 has 19 amino acids. Germline CDR1 reads SGDLS; CDR2 reads YYNGEE.

The V call is TRBV29-1, the J call TRBJ2-3; 7 bases fit TRBD2. The CDR3 has 12 amino acids. J was trimmed by 1 base and V by 8 bases; bases with no gene match: 3. The germline gives CDR1 SQVTM, CDR2 ANQGSEA. DNA for the CDR3: TGCAGCACAAGCGGGGGCACAGATACGCAGTATTTT. Protein sequence: CSTSGGTDTQYF.

The chain employs TRBV19 and TRBJ2-1; 11 bases match TRBD1. The junction had 10 bases not matched to a gene; V was cut back by 4 bases and J by 8 bases. Per germline, CDR1 LNHDA and CDR2 SQIVND (reference sequence). This CDR3 has 16 amino acids. This CDR3 is CASSNPGTGGRHEQFF. Here the CDR3 DNA reads TGTGCCAGTAGTAACCCCGGGACAGGGGGAAGGCATGAGCAGTTCTTC. The whole variable domain, remainder taken from reference TRBV19 and TRBJ2-1, is DGGITQSPKYLFRKEGQNVTLSCEQNLNHDAMYWYRQDPGQGLRLIYYSQIVNDFQKGDIAEGYSVSREKKESFPLTVTSAQKNPTAFYLCASSNPGTGGRHEQFFGPGTRLTVL.

The chain has TRBV4-3 and TRBJ2-3; TRBD2 aligns across 11 bases. The CDR3 is 16 amino acids. Germline assignment: CDR1 LGHNA and CDR2 YSLEER. The V and J ends lost 2 bases and 2 bases, in that order; junction bases with no gene match: 3. CDR3: CASSQIAGGNTDTQYF. The CDR3 DNA is TGCGCCAGCAGCCAAATAGCGGGGGGGAACACAGATACGCAGTATTTT.

This clone was seen a few times. The V call is TRBV5-1, the J call TRBJ2-3, with TRBD2 as a possible D gene (6 bases). V gave up 3 bases and J gave up 3 bases, with 14 bases separating them. This CDR3 is 15 amino acids long. Looked up from germline, CDR1 is SGHRS and CDR2 is YFSETQ. CDR3 in DNA: TGCGCCAGCAGCTATGCCGGGACTGGAACAGATACGCAGTATTTT. Translated, it gives CASSYAGTGTDTQYF.

The chain uses TRBV5-1 and TRBJ2-5; TRBD1 might be the D (5 bases). The CDR3 spans 16 residues. V gave up 6 bases and J gave up 5 bases, with 23 bases separating them. CDR1 and CDR2 from the germline V gene are SGHRS and YFSETQ. The CDR3 DNA reads as TGCGCCAGCATCCCGACCCAGGGCTCTACTGGGGAGACCCAGTACTTC. Translated: CASIPTQGSTGETQYF. Based on the CDR3 plus reference TRBV5-1 and TRBJ2-5, the full variable domain is KAGVTQTPRYLIKTRGQQVTLSCSPISGHRSVSWYQQTPGQGLQFLFEYFSETQRNKGNFPGRFSGRQFSNSRSEMNVSTLELGDSALYLCASIPTQGSTGETQYFGPGTRLLVL.

This clone was observed a handful of times. This chain connects TRBV6-4 to TRBJ2-1, with D maybe TRBD2 (6 bases). Germline V CDR1 and CDR2: MRHNA, SNTAGT. Trimming left V 6 bases short and J 6 bases short, with 15 bases between. This CDR3 comprises 14 residues. In DNA form, the CDR3 reads TGTGCCAGCAGAACTAGCTCCGGAGGCAATGAGCAGTTCTTC. It encodes CASRTSSGGNEQFF.